Listed below are T cell receptor beta chains from one sample, sequenced in a study of CD8+ T cells in alopecia areata. The assay was immunoSEQ multiplex PCR, and TCRdb's table has in-frame clones only and misses some. The sample has approximately 110,000 clones, roughly 50% seen once. The specimen comprised CD8+ T cells sorted from blood, sampled at week 24, from a patient treated with tofacitinib. All receptors come from a human donor with alopecia areata. Both conserved end residues are part of each CDR3. D genes are given only for firm matches. Clone size is not always given. Where it is, it says once, few, many or a class for expanded clones.

abundance | d_gene | j_gene | v_gene | CDR3aa | CDR3nt
. | . | TRBJ2-7 | TRBV4-2 | CASSHAGTSEQYF | TGTGCCAGCAGCCACGCTGGGACCTCCGAGCAGTACTTC
. | . | TRBJ1-1 | TRBV25-1 | CASSSPVAGKAFF | TGTGCCAGCAGTTCCCCGGTGGCAGGGAAAGCTTTCTTT
. | . | TRBJ1-5 | TRBV4-2 | CASSQSGGENQPQHF | TGTGCCAGCAGCCAATCGGGGGGGGAGAATCAGCCCCAGCATTTT
few | TRBD1 | TRBJ1-4 | TRBV10-3 | CAISDLQGPGEKLFF | TGTGCCATCAGTGATTTACAGGGGCCGGGGGAAAAACTGTTTTTT
few | . | TRBJ1-2 | TRBV4-3 | CASSQVTATNYGYTF | TGCGCCAGCAGCCAAGTGACAGCTACTAACTATGGCTACACCTTC
. | . | TRBJ2-5 | TRBV19 | CASSMDGEETQYF | TGTGCCAGTAGTATGGACGGGGAAGAGACCCAGTACTTC
. | . | TRBJ1-1 | TRBV6-6 | CASSYSHTEAFF | TGTGCCAGCAGTTACTCTCACACTGAAGCTTTCTTT
. | TRBD2 | TRBJ2-7 | TRBV5-1 | CASSTRRESYEQYF | TGCGCCAGCAGTACTAGGCGGGAGTCCTACGAGCAGTACTTC
. | . | TRBJ2-7 | TRBV5-6 | CASSLGQSSYEQYF | TGTGCCAGCAGCTTGGGGCAGAGCTCCTACGAGCAGTACTTC
. | . | TRBJ1-6 | TRBV6-5 | CASSHNSPLHF | TGTGCCAGCAGCCATAATTCACCCCTCCACTTT
. | . | TRBJ2-7 | TRBV20-1 | CSARQGYEQYF | TGCAGTGCTAGACAGGGATACGAGCAGTACTTC
. | . | TRBJ1-1 | TRBV11-2 | CASSHGSNTEAFF | TGTGCCAGCAGCCACGGCTCCAACACTGAAGCTTTCTTT
few | TRBD2 | TRBJ2-7 | TRBV2 | CASRVSGASYEQYF | TGTGCCAGCAGGGTTAGCGGGGCCTCCTACGAGCAGTACTTC
. | . | TRBJ2-7 | TRBV7-8 | CASSFPDSSPYEQYF | TGTGCCAGCAGCTTCCCTGACAGTTCCCCCTACGAGCAGTACTTC
. | TRBD2 | TRBJ2-1 | TRBV10-3 | CAIQGSAGVAEQFF | TGTGCCATCCAGGGCTCAGCGGGGGTGGCGGAGCAGTTCTTC
. | . | TRBJ2-3 | TRBV9 | CASSAAGTPPDTQYF | TGTGCCAGCAGCGCGGCCGGGACCCCGCCAGATACGCAGTATTTT
. | . | TRBJ1-5 | TRBV6-5 | CASSSDISSNQPQHF | TGTGCCAGCAGCTCCGACATATCGAGCAATCAGCCCCAGCATTTT
. | . | TRBJ2-1 | TRBV6-4 | CASSDWSHNEQFF | TGTGCCAGCAGTGATTGGAGCCACAATGAGCAGTTCTTC
. | . | TRBJ2-3 | TRBV27 | CASMNSTYHTQYF | TGTGCCAGCATGAACAGCACATACCATACGCAGTATTTT
. | . | TRBJ2-6 | TRBV14 | CASSRFQVPSGANVLTF | TGTGCCAGCAGCCGATTTCAGGTCCCCTCTGGGGCCAACGTCCTGACTTTC
. | TRBD1 | TRBJ2-5 | TRBV9 | CASSDGTGLGETQYF | TGTGCCAGCAGCGATGGGACAGGTTTAGGCGAGACCCAGTACTTC
. | . | TRBJ1-1 | TRBV30 | CAWSVGRPMNTEAFF | TGTGCCTGGAGTGTGGGAAGGCCGATGAACACTGAAGCTTTCTTT
. | . | TRBJ2-3 | TRBV29-1 | CSVEVSGWSTDTQYF | TGCAGCGTTGAAGTAAGCGGGTGGAGCACAGATACGCAGTATTTT
. | TRBD1 | TRBJ2-7 | TRBV9 | CASSAQGAYEQYF | TGTGCCAGCAGCGCCCAGGGGGCCTACGAGCAGTACTTC
. | . | TRBJ2-2 | TRBV9 | CASSVASSNTGELFF | TGTGCCAGCAGCGTAGCCAGCTCCAACACCGGGGAGCTGTTTTTT
few | . | TRBJ2-3 | TRBV29-1 | CSVPKWDTQYF | TGCAGCGTTCCAAAGTGGGATACGCAGTATTTT
. | . | TRBJ1-2 | TRBV29-1 | CSVYATDSRGYTF | TGCAGCGTTTATGCGACGGACTCGCGGGGCTACACCTTC
. | TRBD1 | TRBJ1-2 | TRBV27 | CASSFVQGANGYTF | TGTGCCAGCAGTTTCGTGCAGGGGGCTAATGGCTACACCTTC
. | TRBD1 | TRBJ1-1 | TRBV6-5 | CASSYYQGATEAFF | TGTGCCAGCAGTTACTATCAGGGGGCGACTGAAGCTTTCTTT
. | . | TRBJ1-5 | TRBV4-1 | CASSPGVGGAQPQHF | TGCGCCAGCAGCCCAGGGGTGGGGGGAGCACAGCCCCAGCATTTT
. | . | TRBJ2-7 | TRBV5-1 | CASRGHGSYEQYF | TGCGCCAGCAGAGGACACGGGTCCTACGAGCAGTACTTC
. | . | TRBJ2-7 | TRBV23-1 | CASRIRGQRLYEQYF | TGCGCCAGCAGGATAAGAGGACAGAGGTTGTACGAGCAGTACTTC